The following is a T cell receptor (beta chain) sequence with its context. Its antigen is unknown. None of the patients had undergone any treatment ahead of thyroid surgery. Germline V lookup: CDR1 SGDLS, CDR2 YYNGEE. The ends lost 0 bases at V and 5 bases at J; junction bases unmatched: 2. The CDR3 length is 14 residues. This sample is drawn from a study of metastatic and nonmetastatic thyroid tumors. On the study more broadly: Both malignant and benign thyroid patients supplied peripheral blood and tumor or nodule tissue samples, across which the repertoires of these patients were then compared.

Study findings and constraints: As reported, TCR beta diversity in blood and tumor was significantly higher in malignant thyroid tumors than in benign nodules.

With MiXCR, TCRdb called clones anew from the PCR reads. The data contain 39,000 or so clones, over 40% of them singletons. The sequence was collected from a male donor with papillary thyroid cancer or a benign thyroid nodule (not recorded which). Some clones in this sample may be carry-over from other donors' samples. Sequencing input: tumor tissue. The chain has TRBV9 and TRBJ2-1; 7 nucleotides match TRBD1. CDR3 loop: CASSVGGQNNEQFF. The CDR3 DNA sequence: TGTGCCAGCAGCGTAGGGGGACAGAACAATGAGCAGTTCTTC.